This T cell receptor beta chain originates from a study of blood T cell repertoires in COVID-19. Study-wide context: From T cells, B-cell-depleted T cells, or PBMCs came the material, which was cDNA or gDNA.

This CDR3 is built from 14 residues. V lost 4 bases, J lost 2 bases, and 9 bases lay in between. Germline V gene sequence: CDR1 SGDLS, CDR2 YYNGEE. TCRdb's table, derived via immunoSEQ multiplex PCR, lists solely in-frame clones and lacks some. Found here are roughly 150,000 clones, 70% to 80% of them singletons; the top ten hold 7.5% to 8.5%. Seattle-derived patients entered the study during active infection and were followed longitudinally. The V and J genes are TRBV9 and TRBJ2-2; perhaps TRBD1 as D (6 bases). Sequenced material: peripheral blood. This TCR was sampled from a woman aged 55-70 years with COVID-19, enrolled during active disease. The CDR3 sequence: CASSLTGNTGELFF. CDR3 DNA sequence: TGTGCCAGCAGCCTGACAGGAAACACCGGGGAGCTGTTTTTT.